The 15 T cell receptor beta chains below come from one sample, sequenced in a study of T-cell memory formation after mild COVID-19 (dated by TCRdb to the early 2020s). Library creation used 5' RACE. These reads were obtained on an Illumina NovaSeq 6000. TCRdb handled the public reads itself, with Q25 trimming in fastp and clone calling in MiXCR, and kept productive beta chains. Identical CDR3 protein sequences are pooled into one entry, listed with their most common genes and DNA. In all, the sample holds under 150,000 distinct CDR3 sequences, and 20% to 25% of those were seen once. The ten most abundant clones make up 40% to 50% of the sample. Sequencing was done on a sample of PBMCs or a T cell subset sorted from them (not recorded which). Receptors originate from a man between 18 and 35 years old who had mild COVID-19 (a few samples of this study predate the infection). The sample titles of this study are shuffled in the database, so cell type and time point are left out; the donor was told from shared clones.

This clonotype was detected only a few times. The chain links TRBV3-1 to TRBJ2-5; no definite D call. The V gene lost 8 bases and the J gene lost 5 bases, with 12 bases spanning the gap. The CDR3 length is 12 residues. CDR1 and CDR2 from the germline V gene are LGHDT and YNNKEL (reference sequence). Here the CDR3 DNA reads TGTGCCAGCGTGGGAAGCGTGGAGACCCAGTACTTC. It specifies CASVGSVETQYF.

This clonotype has only a few counts. The genes are TRBV12-3 or TRBV12-4 and TRBJ2-4; no reliable D call. This CDR3 is 14 amino acids long. The germline V and J ends were trimmed by 6 bases and 3 bases, with 12 bases remaining between them. The DNA of the CDR3 is TGTGCCAGCAGCAGAATCCTTGACAAAAACATTCAGTACTTC. It translates to CASSRILDKNIQYF.

In its sample, this clonotype was seen a few times. This chain links TRBV7-6 with TRBJ2-3; TRBD2 matches at 8 bases. From germline, CDR1 is SGHVS and CDR2 FNYEAQ. The CDR3 consists of 15 residues. V lost 2 bases, J lost 2 bases, and 3 bases stayed unmatched. CDR3 sequence (DNA): TGTGCCAGCAGCTTAACGGGGGGGCCCACAGATACGCAGTATTTT. This translates into CASSLTGGPTDTQYF.

In its sample, this clonotype ranks as medium-sized (0.01 to 0.1%). The genes are TRBV7-9 and TRBJ2-4; no clear D gene. Germline lookup yields CDR1 SEHNR and CDR2 FQNEAQ (reference sequence). The CDR3 loop spans 16 amino acids. Trimming cost V 7 bases and J 0 bases, with 16 bases left between them. This chain's CDR3 is CASTPPEELAKNIQYF. The CDR3 DNA reads as TGTGCCAGCACCCCTCCAGAGGAACTAGCCAAAAACATTCAGTACTTC.

This clonotype appeared a single time. The chain uses TRBV19 and TRBJ2-2; 9 bases map to TRBD1. CDR3 length equals 15 residues. The V gene's germline CDR1 is LNHDA and CDR2 SQIVND (reference sequence). The ends lost 11 bases at V and 6 bases at J; junction bases unmatched: 13. The CDR3, as DNA: TGTGCCTCAGGGAGTGGGACAGGGAAGTCCGGGGAGCTGTTTTTT. Translating it yields CASGSGTGKSGELFF. Full variable domain (missing parts from reference TRBV19 and TRBJ2-2): DGGITQSPKYLFRKEGQNVTLSCEQNLNHDAMYWYRQDPGQGLRLIYYSQIVNDFQKGDIAEGYSVSREKKESFPLTVTSAQKNPTAFYLCASGSGTGKSGELFFGEGSRLTVL.

This chain joins TRBV7-9 and TRBJ2-3; D is ambiguous. V lost 3 bases to trimming and J lost 4 bases, with 5 bases between them. Germline V lookup: CDR1 SEHNR, CDR2 FQNEAQ (reference sequence). This CDR3 spans 12 amino acids. The CDR3 sequence is CASSFNPDTQYF. The CDR3 bases are TGTGCCAGCAGCTTTAACCCAGATACGCAGTATTTT.

This clonotype appeared many times. The chain couples TRBV6-5 to TRBJ1-5, with D perhaps TRBD1 (5 bases). The CDR3 runs to 15 residues. From germline, CDR1 is MNHEY and CDR2 SVGAGI. Trimming took 8 bases from V and 6 from J, leaving 20 bases between them. CDR3 residues: CASSLGGAPLQPQHF. The CDR3 bases are TGTGCCAGCTCTTTGGGAGGGGCCCCCCTTCAGCCCCAGCATTTT.

The chain carries TRBV20-1 and TRBJ2-7; 8 bases line up with TRBD1. The CDR3 is 14 residues long. Trimming at V came to 3 bases and at J to 1 base, leaving 5 bases not matched to a gene. Germline lookup yields CDR1 DFQATT and CDR2 SNEGSKA (reference sequence). For the CDR3, the DNA is TGCAGTGCTAGCTCGGGACAGGATTCCTACGAGCAGTACTTC. Residues: CSASSGQDSYEQYF.

This clonotype was detected a few times. The V gene is TRBV20-1, the J gene TRBJ1-2, with 7 bases matching TRBD1. V shed 2 bases, J shed 6 bases, and the junction held 6 bases outside the gene matches. CDR1 is DFQATT and CDR2 is SNEGSKA in the germline V gene (reference sequence). This CDR3 region has 13 residues. CDR3 protein: CSARFTGDNGYTF. In DNA form, the CDR3 reads TGCAGTGCTAGATTTACAGGGGATAATGGCTACACCTTC.

J is TRBJ2-1 and V is TRBV4-2; D unclear. The CDR3 has 15 residues. Germline-derived CDR1 and CDR2 are LGHNA and YNFKEQ. Trimming removed 0 bases at V and 1 base at J, with 7 bases between. The CDR3 DNA follows: TGTGCCAGCAGCCAAGAATTCTGGTCCTACAATGAGCAGTTCTTC. Translation gives CASSQEFWSYNEQFF.

A few counts support this clonotype. V usage is TRBV7-9 and J usage is TRBJ2-5; D might be TRBD2 (5 bases). Germline CDR1 and CDR2: SEHNR and FQNEAQ (reference sequence). V lost 5 bases, J lost 5 bases, and 18 bases lay in between. The CDR3 runs to 15 residues. DNA for the CDR3: TGTGCCAGCAGCGTTCCGGGGAACCTTCAGGAGACCCAGTACTTC. Its translation: CASSVPGNLQETQYF.

This chain joins TRBV9 and TRBJ2-7; D not resolved. This CDR3 comprises 14 residues. Germline V CDR1 and CDR2: SGDLS, YYNGEE. With 0 bases removed from V and 5 bases from J, the gap between germline ends came to 12 bases. The DNA for the CDR3 is TGTGCCAGCAGCGTAGGGGGTAACGGAAACGAGCAGTACTTC. This gives the protein CASSVGGNGNEQYF.

This chain connects TRBV13 to TRBJ2-1; D might be TRBD1 (6 bases). The CDR3 consists of 18 residues. Looked up from germline, CDR1 is PRHDT and CDR2 is FYEKMQ (reference sequence). V was trimmed by 2 bases and J by 3 bases, leaving 20 bases between them. The CDR3 loop is CASSLIEGTPSYYNEQFF. CDR3 in DNA: TGTGCCAGCAGCTTAATCGAAGGGACACCATCTTACTACAATGAGCAGTTCTTC. The complete variable domain, with remaining parts taken from reference TRBV13 and TRBJ2-1, reads AAGVIQSPRHLIKEKRETATLKCYPIPRHDTVYWYQQGPGQDPQFLISFYEKMQSDKGSIPDRFSAQQFSDYHSELNMSSLELGDSALYFCASSLIEGTPSYYNEQFFGPGTRLTVL.

The genes are TRBV12-3 or TRBV12-4 and TRBJ2-2; D is undetermined. V lost 5 bases to trimming and J lost 5 bases, with 9 bases between them. The CDR3 totals 13 residues. In DNA, the CDR3 is TGTGCCAGCAGTCCCGTTTATACCGGGGAGCTGTTTTTT. It yields the protein CASSPVYTGELFF.

J is TRBJ2-7 and V is TRBV6-2 or TRBV6-3, with D possibly TRBD1 on 6 matching bases. Germline CDR1 is MNHEY and CDR2 is SVGEGT. The V end was cut by 8 bases, the J end by 0 bases, with 11 bases between. The CDR3 has 13 residues. The CDR3 nucleotides read TGTGCCAGCCGGGACACTTCCTCCTACGAGCAGTACTTC. The encoded protein is CASRDTSSYEQYF.